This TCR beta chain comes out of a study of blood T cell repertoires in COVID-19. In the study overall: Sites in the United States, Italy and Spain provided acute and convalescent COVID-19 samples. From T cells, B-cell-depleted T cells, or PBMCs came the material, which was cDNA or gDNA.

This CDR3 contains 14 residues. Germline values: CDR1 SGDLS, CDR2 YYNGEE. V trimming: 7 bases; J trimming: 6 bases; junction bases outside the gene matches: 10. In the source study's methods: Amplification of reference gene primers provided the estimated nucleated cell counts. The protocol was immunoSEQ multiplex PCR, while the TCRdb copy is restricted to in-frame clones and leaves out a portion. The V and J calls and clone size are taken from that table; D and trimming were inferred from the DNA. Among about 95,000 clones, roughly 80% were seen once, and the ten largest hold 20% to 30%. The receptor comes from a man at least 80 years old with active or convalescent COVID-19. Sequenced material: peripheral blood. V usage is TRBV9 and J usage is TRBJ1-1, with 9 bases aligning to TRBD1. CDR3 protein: CASGQGIRRAEAFF. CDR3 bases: TGTGCCAGCGGACAGGGGATCAGGAGGGCTGAAGCTTTCTTT.